Listed here is a single TCR beta chain. This specimen comes from a study of blood T cell repertoires in COVID-19. Background on the study: There were acute and convalescent COVID-19 samples, and they came from the United States, Italy and Spain. Sources were T cells, B-cell-depleted T cells, or PBMCs; the material itself was cDNA or gDNA.

Authors' data handling: Amplification with reference gene primers provided the estimates of nucleated cell counts. Libraries were prepared by immunoSEQ multiplex PCR; TCRdb keeps only in-frame clonotypes and omits some of them. V, J and clone size were drawn from that table, and D and trimming were deduced from the DNA. This table has some 150,000 clones, about four fifths appearing once. The CDR3 is made up of 13 amino acids. In germline, CDR1 is SNHLY, CDR2 FYNNEI. V lost 9 bases, J lost 6 bases, and 14 bases lay in between. This TCR came from a woman at least 80 years old with acute or convalescent COVID-19. The chain uses TRBV2 and TRBJ1-4; D perhaps matches TRBD1 (5 bases). The sequencing sample was made of peripheral blood. The CDR3 loop is CARGRGLDEKLFF. Written as DNA, the CDR3 is TGTGCCAGGGGTAGGGGCCTGGATGAAAAACTGTTTTTT.